The T cell receptor beta chain under discussion was sequenced for a study of kidney transplant recipient with SARS-CoV-2 infection. The germline gives CDR1 SEHNR, CDR2 FQNEAQ (reference sequence). CDR3 length: 16 residues. V trimming: 1 base; J trimming: 4 bases; junction bases outside the gene matches: 6. TCRdb called the reads again in MiXCR, with one record for every CDR3 protein. Counted here are approximately 250,000 distinct CDR3 sequences, under 30% occurring once; the ten biggest clones make up roughly 7%. This clonotype was seen ten or more times. V and J are TRBV7-9 and TRBJ2-1, with 8 bases identical to TRBD2. The material was a blood sample, obtained at baseline and on day 111 from a kidney transplant recipient. The sequence came from a male patient between 25 and 40 years old who had COVID-19 and was a kidney transplant recipient. Part of the T cells may come from the graft donor. The CDR3 nucleotides read TGTGCCAGCAGCTTAGGGGCTAGCGGGCAATACAATGAGCAGTTCTTC. Translated: CASSLGASGQYNEQFF.